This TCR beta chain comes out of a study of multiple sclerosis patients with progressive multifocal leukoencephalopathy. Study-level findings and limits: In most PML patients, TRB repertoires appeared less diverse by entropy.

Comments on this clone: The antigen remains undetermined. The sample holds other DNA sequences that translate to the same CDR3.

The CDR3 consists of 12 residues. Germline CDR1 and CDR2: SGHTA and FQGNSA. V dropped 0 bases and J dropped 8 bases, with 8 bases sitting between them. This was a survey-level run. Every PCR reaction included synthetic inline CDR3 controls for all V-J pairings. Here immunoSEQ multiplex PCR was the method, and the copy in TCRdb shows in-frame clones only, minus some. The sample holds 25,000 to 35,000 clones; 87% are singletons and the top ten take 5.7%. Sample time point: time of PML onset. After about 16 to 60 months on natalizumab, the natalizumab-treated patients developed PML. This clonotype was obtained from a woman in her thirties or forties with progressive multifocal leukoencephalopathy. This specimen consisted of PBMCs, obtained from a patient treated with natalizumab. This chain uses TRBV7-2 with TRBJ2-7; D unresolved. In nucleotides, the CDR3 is TGTGCCAGCAGCTTAGCCCTGGGTCAGCAGTACTTC. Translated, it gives CASSLALGQQYF.